What follows are 29 T cell receptor beta chains derived from one specimen sequenced in a study of tissue T cells after allogeneic stem cell transplantation. The repertoire was sequenced with immunoSEQ multiplex PCR; TCRdb's copy has only in-frame clones and lacks some. The sample lists 1,800 or so clones, roughly 52% seen once, with roughly 27% in the top ten. Time point defined: mouse harvest day 14 after allogeneic transplant. Tail vein injection delivered 10^7 T-cell-depleted bone marrow cells and 10^6 splenic CD5+ T cells. The material sequenced was gut tissue. The receptors shown here come from a female BALB/c mouse given C57BL/6 T cells with graft-versus-host disease after an allogeneic hematopoietic cell transplant.

With regard to this clone: Gene names denote mouse genes. The read ends 1 residue early relative to the CDR3; the germline J gene fills the gap. V gene TRBV2 combines with J gene TRBJ2-5, with TRBD2 matching over 8 bases. The CDR3 covers 15 residues. V shed 0 bases, J shed 8 bases, and the junction held 7 bases outside the gene matches. Germline V gives CDR1 LGHNA, CDR2 YSYQKL. The CDR3 loop reads CASSQDPLGGGTQYF. The covered CDR3 bases are TGTGCCAGCAGCCAAGATCCCCTGGGGGGAGGCACCCAGTAC.

Comments on this clone: Gene names refer to mouse genes. The read halts 1 residue ahead of the CDR3 end, with the missing end drawn from the germline J gene. The genes are TRBV12-2 and TRBJ2-3; D gene ambiguous. Germline loops: CDR1 SGHLS, CDR2 HYDKME. The CDR3 runs to 12 residues. V shed 2 bases and J shed 4 bases, with 6 bases lying between them. CDR3 DNA (partial): TGTGCCAGCTCTCCCCGAACAGAAACGCTGTAT. It yields the protein CASSPRTETLY. The entire CDR3 sequence reads CASSPRTETLYF.

In regard to this clone: Any gene name here is a mouse gene name. The read gets to within 1 residue of the CDR3 end, and the germline J gene fills in the rest. The chain combines TRBV20 with TRBJ2-5; 7 positions agree with TRBD2. Germline V gene data show CDR1 as GFQATS and CDR2 as STVNSAI. V trimming: 4 bases; J trimming: 6 bases; junction bases outside the gene matches: 1. CDR3 length: 11 amino acids. CDR3 in amino acids: CGANWGDTQYF. CDR3 bases read: TGTGGTGCTAACTGGGGTGACACCCAGTAC. The entire variable domain, with the rest obtained from reference TRBV20 and TRBJ2-5, is as follows: GALVYQYPRRTICKSGTSMRMECQAVGFQATSVAWYRQSPQKTFELIALSTVNSAIKYEQNFTQEKFPISHPNLSFSSMTVLNAYLEDRGLYLCGANWGDTQYFGPGTRLLVL.

As for this clone: A read error is likely here: a far larger clone is one base away. Any gene name here is a mouse gene name. Sequencing ends 1 residue short of the CDR3 end; the germline J gene provides the rest. The rearrangement uses TRBV1 and TRBJ1-1, with a tentative D call TRBD1 (5 bases). The length of the CDR3 is 13 residues. Germline assignment: CDR1 NSQYPW and CDR2 LRSPGD (reference sequence). The CDR3 DNA, read in part, is TGCACCTGCAGTGCAGGGGGCAGCACAGCAGTCTTC. It translates to CTCSAGGSTAVF. The complete CDR3 protein is CTCSAGGSTAVFF.

With respect to this clone: The genes are named according to mouse. The read stops 1 residue short of the end of the CDR3; the missing end is completed from the germline J gene. The V gene is TRBV12-2, the J gene TRBJ1-3; no reliable D call. CDR1 SGHLS and CDR2 HYDKME come from the germline V gene. Trimming removed 0 bases at V and 0 bases at J, with 2 bases between. The CDR3 loop spans 13 amino acids. CDR3 DNA (partial): TGTGCCAGCTCTCTCAGTTCTGGAAATACGCTCTAT. Residues: CASSLSSGNTLY. The whole CDR3 reads CASSLSSGNTLYF.

This clone was counted a few times. Gene labels here are mouse ones. The read terminates 1 residue before the CDR3 end, so the remaining end is supplied by the germline J gene. This chain uses TRBV12-2 with TRBJ1-2; 7 positions match TRBD1. CDR1 is SGHLS, CDR2 HYDKME, per germline. The CDR3 sequence is 13 residues long. V lost 2 bases, J lost 2 bases, and 1 base stayed unmatched. The CDR3 sequence is CASSPGQNSDYTF. CDR3 bases read: TGTGCCAGCTCTCCGGGACAGAACTCCGACTACACC.

Concerning this clone: At one end the junction does not follow the germline gene, possibly because of a read error. Mouse gene names apply. The read ends 1 residue early relative to the CDR3; the germline J gene fills the gap. The chain links TRBV13-2 to TRBJ1-4; D unresolved. Germline V gives CDR1 NNHNN, CDR2 SYGAGS (reference sequence). This CDR3 spans 15 amino acids. CDR3 residues: CASSDAPVSNERLFF. The sequenced CDR3 bases are TGTGCCAGCAGTGATGCACCAGTTTCCAACGAAAGATTATTT.

In its sample, this clone is medium-sized. Germline and genes here are mouse. Read data end 1 residue before the CDR3 end; the end is taken from the germline J gene. This chain connects TRBV13-1 to TRBJ2-7; 7 bases are a match to TRBD2. V trimming: 2 bases; J trimming: 0 bases; junction bases outside the gene matches: 2. The CDR3 has 14 amino acids. CDR1 and CDR2 (germline): NSHNY, SYGAGN. CDR3 region: CASSEGGSSYEQYF. The DNA read from the CDR3 is TGTGCCAGCAGTGAGGGGGGGAGCTCCTATGAACAGTAC.

This clone was seen only a few times. Here the gene names and germline are mouse. The read ends 1 residue shy of where the CDR3 ends; the end is completed using the germline J gene. V gene TRBV3 combines with J gene TRBJ1-5; D may be TRBD1 (6 bases). The germline V gene has CDR1 SNHLY and CDR2 FYNGKV (reference sequence). V gave up 0 bases and J gave up 5 bases, with 11 bases separating them. This CDR3 has 15 amino acids. The sequenced CDR3 bases are TGTGCCAGCAGCTTAGCTGGGGGGCGCGACCAGGCTCCGCTT. Its protein product is CASSLAGGRDQAPL. The entire CDR3 is CASSLAGGRDQAPLF.

By proportion, this clone is large. Mouse gene names and germline throughout. The read finishes 1 residue shy of the CDR3 end, and the germline J gene is used to complete it. The chain links TRBV2 to TRBJ2-7; D is uncertain. The V gene lost 2 bases and the J gene lost 0 bases, with 5 bases spanning the gap. This CDR3 spans 13 amino acids. Per germline, CDR1 LGHNA and CDR2 YSYQKL. The CDR3 region is CASSQPSSYEQYF. The DNA read from the CDR3 is TGTGCCAGCAGCCAACCTAGCTCCTATGAACAGTAC.

Concerning this clone: Gene and germline names: mouse. The observed sequence ends 1 residue before the CDR3 terminus, with the missing tail filled in from the germline J gene. The chain combines TRBV26 with TRBJ2-5; 9 bases agree with TRBD1. Germline loops: CDR1 KGHPV, CDR2 FQNQEV (reference sequence). The CDR3 sequence is 13 residues long. V was clipped by 4 bases and J by 4 bases; unmatched bases: 0. The sequenced CDR3 bases are TGTGCCAGCAGTCGGGACAGGGAAGACACCCAGTAC. This gives the protein CASSRDREDTQY. The whole CDR3 region reads CASSRDREDTQYF.

This clone appeared a few times. Any gene name here is a mouse gene name. The read is 1 residue too short to cover the CDR3 end, so that end is filled in from the germline J gene. This rearrangement joins TRBV26 to TRBJ1-3, with D maybe TRBD1 (6 bases). Germline values: CDR1 KGHPV, CDR2 FQNQEV (reference sequence). Trimming took 4 bases from V and 0 from J, leaving 13 bases between them. CDR3 size: 16 residues. The DNA read from the CDR3 is TGTGCCAGCAGTCCGCCGGGACAAAGTTCTGGAAATACGCTCTAT. It yields the protein CASSPPGQSSGNTLY. The full CDR3 protein reads CASSPPGQSSGNTLYF. Filled out from reference TRBV26 and TRBJ1-3, the complete variable domain reads NSKVIQTPRYLVKGQGQKAKMRCIPEKGHPVVFWYQQNKNNEFKFLINFQNQEVLQQIDMTEKRFSAECPSNSPCSLEIQSSEAGDSALYLCASSPPGQSSGNTLYFGEGSRLIVV.

This clone was counted between two and nine times. Gene names denote mouse genes. The read halts 1 residue ahead of the CDR3 end, with the missing end drawn from the germline J gene. The chain employs TRBV13-2 and TRBJ2-7; 8 bases agree with TRBD2. In germline, CDR1 is NNHNN, CDR2 SYGAGS (reference sequence). The junction had 3 bases not matched to a gene; V was cut back by 4 bases and J by 0 bases. This CDR3 comprises 14 residues. The CDR3 reads CASGRTGSSYEQYF. CDR3 DNA, as far as it was read: TGTGCCAGCGGTCGGACTGGGAGCTCCTATGAACAGTAC.

By proportion, this clone is large (0.1 to 1%). The germline and genes are mouse ones. Sequencing ends 1 residue short of the CDR3 end; the germline J gene provides the rest. The gene calls are TRBV13-3 and TRBJ2-2; the match to TRBD2 covers 7 bases. This CDR3 has 15 residues. The trim removed 3 bases at V and 0 bases at J, leaving 2 bases unmatched. Germline CDR1 is NNHDY and CDR2 is SYVADS. CDR3 amino acids: CASSALGANTGQLYF. The sequenced part of the CDR3 DNA is TGTGCCAGCAGTGCTCTGGGGGCAAACACCGGGCAGCTCTAC.

Concerning this clone itself: Gene names and germline refer to mouse. Read data end 1 residue before the CDR3 end; the end is taken from the germline J gene. The chain is built from TRBV2 and TRBJ1-2; D remains ambiguous. CDR1 is LGHNA and CDR2 is YSYQKL in the germline V gene. The CDR3 runs 14 residues. Trimming stripped 3 bases from V and 1 base from J, with 9 bases between. The sequenced CDR3 bases are TGTGCCAGCAGCCAGGGCAGGAGAAACTCCGACTACACC. It translates to CASSQGRRNSDYT. The full CDR3 sequence reads CASSQGRRNSDYTF.

This clone was found once. Genes here carry mouse names. The CDR3 is cut off 1 residue early in the read; its end comes from the germline J gene. The chain joins TRBV13-2 to TRBJ2-5, with 8 bases matching TRBD1. J lost 6 bases, V lost 2 bases, and 2 bases had no gene match. Germline-derived CDR1 and CDR2 are NNHNN and SYGAGS (reference sequence). The CDR3 loop spans 13 amino acids. The CDR3 DNA, read in part, is TGTGCCAGCGGTGACAGGGGGCGGGACACCCAGTAC. This encodes CASGDRGRDTQY. The CDR3 in its entirety is CASGDRGRDTQYF.

Remarks on this clone: The gene names here belong to mouse. The read ends 1 residue early relative to the CDR3; the germline J gene fills the gap. V is TRBV3 and J is TRBJ1-3; D might be TRBD1 (5 bases). CDR1 and CDR2 from the germline V gene are SNHLY and FYNGKV (reference sequence). The V gene lost 3 bases and the J gene lost 0 bases, with 9 bases spanning the gap. This CDR3 is 15 amino acids long. The CDR3 reads CASSFRGFSGNTLYF. CDR3 bases read: TGTGCCAGCAGCTTCCGGGGCTTTTCTGGAAATACGCTCTAT.

The sample holds a few counts of this clone. The gene names given are mouse names. The read finishes 1 residue shy of the CDR3 end, and the germline J gene is used to complete it. The V gene is TRBV26, the J gene TRBJ2-7; a possible D gene is TRBD1 (5 bases). Germline V gene sequence: CDR1 KGHPV, CDR2 FQNQEV (reference sequence). Trimming cost V 2 bases and J 1 base, with 6 bases left between them. CDR3 length: 13 amino acids. CDR3 protein: CASSLRGSYEQYF. The DNA read from the CDR3 is TGTGCCAGCAGTCTGAGGGGATCCTATGAACAGTAC.

This clone was seen only a few times. Gene labels here are mouse ones. The sequenced part of the CDR3 DNA is TGTGCAAGCAGCTTCGGGGGCCAGAATTCTGGAAATACGCTCTAT. Protein: CASSFGGQNSGNTLY. The full CDR3 protein reads CASSFGGQNSGNTLYF. The chain combines TRBV16 with TRBJ1-3; D perhaps matches TRBD1 (6 bases). Read sequence stops 1 residue before the CDR3 end, and the germline J gene provides the missing end. V lost 3 bases, J lost 0 bases, and 12 bases lay in between. The CDR3 has 16 amino acids. In germline, CDR1 is SGHSA, CDR2 FRNQAP.

Remarks on this clone: Mouse names are used for the genes. The DNA ends 1 residue before the CDR3 does, and the rest of the CDR3 is filled in from the germline J gene. The V and J genes are TRBV26 and TRBJ1-6; TRBD1 agrees at 10 bases. Being an ORF, TRBJ1-6 has a function that is uncertain. The CDR3 totals 14 residues. CDR1 and CDR2 from the germline V gene are KGHPV and FQNQEV (reference sequence). J gave up 11 bases and V 4 bases, and 5 bases lay outside the gene matches. The DNA read from the CDR3 is TGTGCCAGCAGTCCGGGACAGGGGAAGGCGCCCCTCTAC. Amino acid sequence: CASSPGQGKAPLY. Given in full, the CDR3 is CASSPGQGKAPLYF.

This clone was counted once. Any gene name here is a mouse gene name. The missing CDR3 end, 1 residue past where the read stops, is filled in from the germline J gene. V usage is TRBV26 and J usage is TRBJ1-1; D not resolved. The CDR3 length is 13 residues. V was shortened by 2 bases and J by 0 bases, with 4 bases between the two germline ends. Germline loops: CDR1 KGHPV, CDR2 FQNQEV (reference sequence). CDR3 bases read: TGTGCCAGCAGTCTGACAGCAAACACAGAAGTCTTC. Translated: CASSLTANTEVF. The complete CDR3 protein is CASSLTANTEVFF.

As regards this clone: The germline and genes are mouse ones. Coverage ceases 1 residue before the CDR3 finishes, and the germline J gene fills in the end. The chain combines TRBV21 with TRBJ2-3, with 9 bases identical to TRBD2. TRBV21 is marked as an open reading frame, function uncertain. V lost 0 bases, J lost 6 bases, and 10 bases stayed unmatched. This CDR3 contains 17 residues. Partial CDR3 DNA: TGTGCTAGCAGTCAATCGGGGGATGGGGGGGCGCCGGAAACGCTGTAT. Translation: CASSQSGDGGAPETLY. The full CDR3 protein reads CASSQSGDGGAPETLYF.

Concerning this clone: Gene names are the mouse ones. From the germline J gene comes the end of the CDR3, since the read stops 1 residue before it. The chain combines TRBV5 with TRBJ2-7, with a tentative D call TRBD1 (5 bases). Per the germline V gene, CDR1 is LGHNA and CDR2 is YNLKQL (reference sequence). The CDR3 runs to 13 residues. Trimming left V 0 bases short and J 7 bases short, with 10 bases between. The sequenced CDR3 bases are TGTGCCAGCAGCCAAGACTCAGGGTGGGAACAGTAC. The encoded protein is CASSQDSGWEQY. The complete CDR3 protein is CASSQDSGWEQYF.

A few counts support this clone. The gene symbols are mouse symbols. The read ends 1 residue before the CDR3 terminus; that terminus is restored from the germline J gene. The V gene is TRBV13-3, the J gene TRBJ2-3, with D unclear. Trimming stripped 1 base from V and 2 bases from J, with 5 bases between. This CDR3 spans 13 amino acids. The germline CDR1 and CDR2 sequences are NNHDY and SYVADS. The CDR3 region is CASSDRDAETLYF. The covered CDR3 bases are TGTGCCAGCAGTGATAGAGATGCAGAAACGCTGTAT.

This clone was detected a few times. The gene names given are mouse names. The read ends 1 residue before the CDR3 terminus; that terminus is restored from the germline J gene. The V gene is TRBV24, the J gene TRBJ1-2, with D perhaps matching TRBD1 (5 bases). CDR1 and CDR2 (germline): KGHTA, FRNEEI. The CDR3 has 13 amino acids. Trimming took off 2 bases at V and 2 bases at J, with 6 bases between the two ends. The CDR3: CASSLKGNSDYTF. The covered CDR3 bases are TGTGCCAGCAGTCTGAAGGGGAACTCCGACTACACC.

A word on this clone: Gene names and germline match the mouse. The read finishes 1 residue shy of the CDR3 end, and the germline J gene is used to complete it. The rearrangement uses TRBV16 and TRBJ1-4, with 9 bases fitting TRBD1. Germline values: CDR1 SGHSA, CDR2 FRNQAP. The CDR3 contains 16 residues. V was pared by 3 bases and J by 2 bases, with 4 bases of the junction left unmatched. CDR3 bases read: TGTGCAAGCAGCTTGGGGACAGGGAGATCCAACGAAAGATTATTT. This translates into CASSLGTGRSNERLF. The entire CDR3 sequence reads CASSLGTGRSNERLFF.

This clone occurred a few times. Gene and germline names: mouse. Read coverage stops 1 residue before the CDR3 terminus; the germline J gene supplies the remainder. The chain joins TRBV3 to TRBJ1-3; 7 bases are shared with TRBD1. The J segment lost 4 bases and the V segment lost 6 bases, leaving 3 bases of the junction unmatched. CDR3 length equals 13 residues. Germline V gene data show CDR1 as SNHLY and CDR2 as FYNGKV (reference sequence). The CDR3 region is CASRGDRGNTLYF. CDR3 DNA, as far as it was read: TGTGCCAGCAGGGGGGACAGAGGAAATACGCTCTAT.

In its sample, this clone was seen a few times. The listed genes are named as in mouse. The read falls 1 residue short of the CDR3 end, and the missing part is taken from the germline J gene. The chain recombines TRBV31 with TRBJ2-1, with a possible D match to TRBD1 (6 bases). Trimming pared 5 bases from V and 2 bases from J, leaving 10 bases between. The CDR3 consists of 13 residues. Germline V gives CDR1 GKSSPN, CDR2 SITVG. The part of the CDR3 DNA that was read is TGTGCCTGGGCCGGGACATACTATGCTGAGCAGTTC. Its translation is CAWAGTYYAEQF. The entire CDR3 protein reads CAWAGTYYAEQFF.

In its sample, this clone ranks as medium-sized (0.01 to 0.1%). The genes are named according to mouse. The CDR3 end is not reached by the read, which stops 1 residue before it; the germline J gene fills it in. The chain recombines TRBV17 with TRBJ2-7; maybe TRBD1 (5 bases). The V gene's germline CDR1 is MNHDT and CDR2 YYDKIL. V gave up 1 base and J gave up 0 bases, with 10 bases separating them. The CDR3 is 15 residues long. The CDR3 sequence is CASSRGRASSYEQYF. Incomplete CDR3 DNA: TGTGCTAGCAGTAGAGGCAGGGCGAGCTCCTATGAACAGTAC.